This entry lists 20 T cell receptor beta chains sequenced from one sample in a study of yellow fever vaccine responses in identical twins (dated by TCRdb to the late 2010s). Library preparation used RT-PCR. TCRdb names Illumina HiSeq 2500 as the instrument used. Clones were called with MiXCR by TCRdb after fastp trimmed the public reads at Q25, and only in-frame beta chains were retained. Each entry is one CDR3 protein sequence, shown with its most common DNA and genes. The sample includes some 35,000 distinct CDR3 sequences, with less than 70% observed a single time. Roughly 4.7% of the sample rests with the top ten. This specimen was T cells from blood (PBMCs), unsorted or a sorted subset (not recorded which), taken before or after yellow fever vaccination (not recorded which). The receptors derive from a woman aged 18-29 years who received the yellow fever vaccine. Donor details come from another sample of the same person, matched by shared clones.

This clonotype was observed a few times. This chain links TRBV19 with TRBJ2-1; no reliable D call. The ends were cut back, 9 bases at V and 8 bases at J, with 8 bases in the middle. This CDR3 region has 10 residues. CDR1 LNHDA and CDR2 SQIVND come from the germline V gene (reference sequence). The CDR3 nucleotides read TGTGCCAGCTCCCCATATGAGCAGTTCTTC. Its protein product is CASSPYEQFF. Full variable domain (remainder filled in from reference TRBV19 and TRBJ2-1): DGGITQSPKYLFRKEGQNVTLSCEQNLNHDAMYWYRQDPGQGLRLIYYSQIVNDFQKGDIAEGYSVSREKKESFPLTVTSAQKNPTAFYLCASSPYEQFFGPGTRLTVL.

This chain connects TRBV23-1 to TRBJ1-6, with D hard to call. TRBV23-1 is an ORF, and what it does is uncertain. The CDR3 loop spans 13 amino acids. Between the trimmed V and J ends, which lost 11 bases and 9 bases, there was a span of 17 bases. The DNA of the CDR3 is TGCGCCCGACGGGTTGGGTGGCGTTCACCCCTCCACTTT. This sequence encodes CARRVGWRSPLHF.

This clonotype was detected only a few times. The rearrangement joins TRBV11-1 to TRBJ2-3; D ambiguous. The CDR3 is 14 residues long. Between the trimmed V and J ends, which lost 2 bases and 6 bases, there was a span of 12 bases. Germline V gene lookup returns CDR1 SGHAT and CDR2 FQDESV (reference sequence). The CDR3 loop reads CASSLRSIGDTQYF. The DNA of the CDR3 is TGTGCCAGCAGCTTAAGATCCATTGGGGATACGCAGTATTTT.

The V call is TRBV2, the J call TRBJ2-2; possibly TRBD2 for D (5 bases). Per germline, CDR1 SNHLY and CDR2 FYNNEI. The CDR3 length is 13 residues. V lost 5 bases and J lost 5, with 9 bases in between. The CDR3 sequence is CASSRPGTGELFF. As DNA, the CDR3 is TGTGCCAGCAGTAGGCCGGGGACCGGGGAGCTGTTTTTT.

The V call is TRBV12-3 or TRBV12-4, the J call TRBJ2-7; no clear D. The V end was cut by 7 bases, the J end by 1 base, with 5 bases between. This CDR3 spans 11 amino acids. The CDR3, as DNA: TGTGCCAGCAAAGGATCCTACGAGCAGTACTTC. It is translated as CASKGSYEQYF.

This chain links TRBV10-3 with TRBJ2-1; maybe TRBD1 (5 bases). This CDR3 spans 14 amino acids. CDR1 ENHRY and CDR2 SYGVKD come from the germline V gene. V was trimmed by 7 bases and J by 5 bases, leaving 15 bases between them. The CDR3 spells CAITPGATNNEQFF. CDR3 in DNA: TGTGCCATCACCCCTGGGGCTACCAACAATGAGCAGTTCTTC.

The chain employs TRBV18 and TRBJ1-1; D call uncertain. Germline CDR1 and CDR2: KGHSH and LQKENI. CDR3 length equals 15 residues. Trimming took off 5 bases at V and 1 base at J, with 14 bases between the two ends. CDR3 DNA: TGTGCCAGCTCAGGTTTAGGCGCGGGGAACACTGAAGCTTTCTTT. Protein: CASSGLGAGNTEAFF.

The chain recombines TRBV10-3 with TRBJ2-3; 7 nucleotides line up with TRBD2. V was pared by 6 bases and J by 4 bases, with 4 bases of the junction left unmatched. Germline V gene data show CDR1 as ENHRY and CDR2 as SYGVKD. The CDR3 spans 13 residues. CDR3 bases: TGTGCCATCAGCAGGACTAGATCAGATACGCAGTATTTT. Protein product: CAISRTRSDTQYF.

J is TRBJ1-5 and V is TRBV21-1; the DNA was not compared with TRBD1, the D call given in the table. TRBV21-1 is a listed pseudogene. The CDR3 has 15 amino acids. The CDR3 region is CASSKVRAGEQPQHF. Written as DNA, the CDR3 is TGTGCCAGCAGCAAAGTCCGCGCAGGGGAGCAGCCCCAGCATTTT.

V is TRBV7-6 and J is TRBJ2-1; the match to TRBD2 covers 10 bases. This CDR3 spans 17 amino acids. Per germline, CDR1 SGHVS and CDR2 FNYEAQ. The ends lost 5 bases at V and 4 bases at J; junction bases unmatched: 11. The CDR3 sequence is CASSPGGSSGSYNEQFF. The DNA of the CDR3 is TGTGCCAGCAGCCCAGGAGGTTCTAGCGGGAGTTACAATGAGCAGTTCTTC.

The genes are TRBV20-1 and TRBJ1-2; D is possibly TRBD1 (6 bases). CDR1 is DFQATT, CDR2 SNEGSKA, per germline (reference sequence). CDR3 length: 16 amino acids. The V and J ends lost 0 bases and 5 bases respectively, with 19 bases between them. CDR3 DNA sequence: TGCAGTGCTAGAGACGATTCGTCGACAGGAGGTTATGGCTACACCTTC. This codes for CSARDDSSTGGYGYTF.

The chain combines TRBV11-3 with TRBJ2-1; D remains ambiguous. CDR1 SGHNT and CDR2 YENEEA come from the germline V gene. The CDR3 runs 13 residues. The ends were cut back, 0 bases at V and 8 bases at J, with 8 bases in the middle. CDR3 sequence: CASSLDPPDEQFF. CDR3 sequence (DNA): TGTGCCAGCAGCTTAGATCCCCCCGATGAGCAGTTCTTC.

The rearrangement uses TRBV29-1 and TRBJ2-7; D might be TRBD1 (6 bases). V lost 1 base, J lost 2 bases, and 6 bases lay in between. The CDR3 has 12 residues. CDR1 and CDR2 (germline): SQVTM, ANQGSEA. The DNA of the CDR3 is TGCAGCGTTGAAGGACAGGCCTACGAGCAGTACTTC. It encodes CSVEGQAYEQYF.

Comments on this clonotype: At one end, the junction sequence differs from germline, possibly due to a read error. The V call is TRBV2, the J call TRBJ2-5; either TRBD1 or TRBD2 may supply D (5 bases each). CDR3 length: 11 residues. CDR1 is SNHLY, CDR2 FYNNEI, per germline. The CDR3 sequence is CATSEGETQYF. The DNA for the CDR3 is TGTGCCACCAGTGAGGGGGAGACCCAGTACTTC. Full variable domain (rest looked up from reference TRBV2 and TRBJ2-5): EPEVTQTPSHQVTQMGQEVILRCVPISNHLYFYWYRQILGQKVEFLVSFYNNEISEKSEIFDDQFSVERPDGSNFTLKIRSTKLEDSAMYFCATSEGETQYFGPGTRLLVL.

This clonotype showed up just once. The rearrangement uses TRBV6-4 and TRBJ2-1, with D perhaps matching TRBD2 (6 bases). This CDR3 is built from 12 residues. CDR1 and CDR2 from the germline V gene are MRHNA and SNTAGT. V lost 6 bases to trimming and J lost 9 bases, with 12 bases between them. The CDR3 protein is CASSDRGFEQFF. The DNA for the CDR3 is TGTGCCAGCAGCGACCGGGGGTTTGAGCAGTTCTTC.

J is TRBJ1-2 and V is TRBV18; the D gene is possibly TRBD1 (5 bases). Trimming cost V 0 bases and J 7 bases, with 15 bases left between them. The germline CDR1 and CDR2 sequences are KGHSH and LQKENI. This CDR3 is built from 15 residues. The CDR3 loop is CASSPPGGTVRGYTF. The CDR3 bases are TGTGCCAGCTCACCACCGGGGGGGACGGTACGTGGCTACACCTTC.

This clonotype has just a few counts. The V call is TRBV6-1, the J call TRBJ1-5, with TRBD1 as a possible D gene (5 bases). The germline V gene encodes CDR1 MNHNS and CDR2 SASEGT. Trimming shortened V by 4 bases and J by 2 bases, and 12 bases separated the two germline ends. This CDR3 is 15 amino acids long. The CDR3 DNA follows: TGTGCCAGCAGTGTCGACGGAGGGGGCAATCAGCCCCAGCATTTT. Protein sequence: CASSVDGGGNQPQHF.

The gene calls are TRBV28 and TRBJ2-1, with a possible D match to TRBD2 (8 bases). Trimming pared 9 bases from V and 8 bases from J, leaving 26 bases between. Germline V CDR1 and CDR2: MDHEN, SYDVKM. The CDR3 covers 16 residues. This CDR3 reads CASSHAGGPQGDEQFF. CDR3 nucleotides: TGTGCCAGTTCACACGCGGGAGGCCCTCAGGGGGATGAGCAGTTCTTC.

This rearrangement joins TRBV20-1 to TRBJ2-3, with TRBD1 matching 8 bases. Germline CDR1 DFQATT, CDR2 SNEGSKA (reference sequence). The CDR3 length is 15 residues. With 4 bases clipped from V and 2 bases from J, the junction kept 8 bases outside the gene matches. CDR3 nucleotides: TGCAGTGCTATCCAGACAGGGGCCCCCACAGATACGCAGTATTTT. Residues: CSAIQTGAPTDTQYF.

This clonotype came up a few times. V gene TRBV9 combines with J gene TRBJ2-7; D perhaps matches TRBD1 (7 bases). Trimming removed 3 bases from V and 1 base from J, with 14 bases in between. The germline V gene has CDR1 SGDLS and CDR2 YYNGEE. This CDR3 region has 15 residues. CDR3 nucleotides: TGTGCCAGCAGCGCGGAGGGGGCGGAATCCTACGAGCAGTACTTC. This codes for CASSAEGAESYEQYF.